This entry is about one T cell receptor (beta chain). Its antigen remains unidentified. Profiling relied on immunoSEQ multiplex PCR, and the TCRdb table lists in-frame clones only, not all of them. The data contain tens of thousands of clones, 90% to 95% of them singletons. These data are taken from a study of cytomegalovirus exposure and HLA in healthy donors. Study-level points and caveats: The listing of 150 to 200 TCR beta chains classed them as cytomegalovirus-associated.

Trimming took off 7 bases at V and 7 bases at J, with 20 bases between the two ends. The CDR3 runs 14 residues. CDR1 is SQVTM, CDR2 ANQGSEA, per germline. The chain uses TRBV29-1 and TRBJ2-1, with a tentative D call TRBD2 (7 bases). Sequencing was carried out using PBMCs. This sequence was found in a woman aged 25 to 39 in good health and CMV-seronegative. CDR3 sequence (DNA): TGCAGCGCCGGAGGGGGGGCTACTAGAAATGAGCAGTTCTTC. This encodes CSAGGGATRNEQFF.